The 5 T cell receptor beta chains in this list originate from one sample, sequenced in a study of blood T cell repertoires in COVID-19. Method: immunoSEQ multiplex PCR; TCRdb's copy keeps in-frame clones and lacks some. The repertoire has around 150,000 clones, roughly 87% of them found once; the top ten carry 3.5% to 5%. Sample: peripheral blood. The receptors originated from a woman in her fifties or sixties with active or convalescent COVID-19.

The CDR3 loop is CASSPEQYWTGPYEQYF. The CDR3 DNA follows: TGTGCCAGCAGCCCGGAGCAATATTGGACAGGACCCTACGAGCAGTACTTC. The chain joins TRBV7-2 to TRBJ2-7, with TRBD1 matching 7 bases. Germline V gene data show CDR1 as SGHTA and CDR2 as FQGNSA. The CDR3 is 17 residues long. V dropped 5 bases and J dropped 2; count of bases not matched to a gene: 15. The complete variable domain, with remaining parts taken from reference TRBV7-2 and TRBJ2-7, reads GAGVSQSPSNKVTEKGKDVELRCDPISGHTALYWYRQSLGQGLEFLIYFQGNSAPDKSGLPSDRFSAERTGGSVSTLTIQRTQQEDSAVYLCASSPEQYWTGPYEQYFGPGTRLTVT.

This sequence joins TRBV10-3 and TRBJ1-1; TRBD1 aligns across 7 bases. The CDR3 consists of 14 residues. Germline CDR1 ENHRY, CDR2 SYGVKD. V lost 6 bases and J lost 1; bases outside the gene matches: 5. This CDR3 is CAISLGQPNTEAFF. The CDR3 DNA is TGTGCCATCAGCTTGGGACAGCCGAACACTGAAGCTTTCTTT.

The CDR3 sequence: CASSFGQDNSPLHF. The DNA for the CDR3 is TGTGCCAGCAGCTTTGGACAGGATAATTCACCCCTCCACTTT. The chain employs TRBV7-2 and TRBJ1-6; 7 positions match TRBD1. The V segment lost 3 bases and the J segment 5 bases; nucleotides outside the gene matches: 1. The germline CDR1 and CDR2 sequences are SGHTA and FQGNSA. The CDR3 consists of 14 residues.

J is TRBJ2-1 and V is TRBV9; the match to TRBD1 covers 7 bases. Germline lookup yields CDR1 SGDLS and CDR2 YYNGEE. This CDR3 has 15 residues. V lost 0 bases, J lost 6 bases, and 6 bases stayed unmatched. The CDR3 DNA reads TGTGCCAGCAGCGTAGGGGGGACAGTGGTCAATGAGCAGTTCTTC. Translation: CASSVGGTVVNEQFF.

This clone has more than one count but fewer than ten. The CDR3 here is CATSRVGGSINQPQHF. The CDR3, as DNA: TGTGCCACCAGCAGAGTTGGGGGGTCGATCAATCAGCCCCAGCATTTT. The chain combines TRBV15 with TRBJ1-5; possible D gene TRBD1, 5 bases. Trimming took 1 base from V and 3 from J, leaving 13 bases between them. The CDR3 covers 16 residues. In germline, CDR1 is LNHNV, CDR2 YYDKDF (reference sequence). The full variable domain, completed using reference TRBV15 and TRBJ1-5, is DAMVIQNPRYQVTQFGKPVTLSCSQTLNHNVMYWYQQKSSQAPKLLFHYYDKDFNNEADTPDNFQSRRPNTSFCFLDIRSPGLGDTAMYLCATSRVGGSINQPQHFGDGTRLSIL.